These 17 T cell receptor beta chains came from one sample sequenced in a study of cytomegalovirus exposure and HLA in healthy donors. Assay used: immunoSEQ multiplex PCR; TCRdb lists only in-frame clones, some missing. The sample has about 140,000 clones, about 91% seen once. Sequencing input: PBMCs. The source is a woman between 18 and 29 years old in good health and CMV-seropositive.

This chain joins TRBV29-1 and TRBJ2-7; 10 nucleotides align to TRBD1. Trimming cost V 4 bases and J 4 bases; bases outside gene matches: 1. The CDR3 runs to 12 residues. Germline CDR1 reads SQVTM; CDR2 reads ANQGSEA. CDR3 in amino acids: CSVGQGAYEQYF. For the CDR3, the DNA is TGCAGCGTTGGACAGGGGGCTTACGAGCAGTACTTC.

This rearrangement joins TRBV7-2 to TRBJ2-1; D unresolved. Germline lookup yields CDR1 SGHTA and CDR2 FQGNSA. CDR3 length: 14 amino acids. V lost 1 base and J 9 bases, leaving 13 bases between the germline ends. The CDR3 here is CASSLGEAQGEQFF. The CDR3, as DNA: TGTGCCAGCAGCTTAGGAGAGGCACAAGGTGAGCAGTTCTTC.

The V gene is TRBV5-8, the J gene TRBJ1-1, with 9 positions matching TRBD1. The V gene end was trimmed by 4 bases and the J gene end by 0 bases; junction bases not matched to a gene: 7. Per germline, CDR1 SGHTS and CDR2 YDEGEE. The CDR3 has 16 amino acids. The CDR3 region is CASSLGQGLMNTEAFF. In nucleotides, the CDR3 is TGTGCCAGCAGCCTGGGACAGGGTTTGATGAACACTGAAGCTTTCTTT.

This chain links TRBV19 with TRBJ2-1; D might be TRBD1 (5 bases). This CDR3 has 11 amino acids. The V gene's germline CDR1 is LNHDA and CDR2 SQIVND (reference sequence). V lost 8 bases to trimming and J lost 8 bases, with 10 bases between them. The CDR3 DNA sequence: TGTGCCAGTGGCTTCAGGGATGAGCAGTTCTTC. Amino acids: CASGFRDEQFF.

The chain couples TRBV5-4 to TRBJ1-2, with TRBD1 identical over 8 bases. The CDR3 totals 15 residues. CDR1 is SGHNT and CDR2 is YYREEE in the germline V gene (reference sequence). J was trimmed by 4 bases and V by 5 bases; bases with no gene match: 10. The CDR3 coding sequence is TGTGCCAGCAGTTGGGACAGGCATCCCGTCTATGGCTACACCTTC. This sequence encodes CASSWDRHPVYGYTF. The entire variable domain, with the rest obtained from reference TRBV5-4 and TRBJ1-2, is as follows: ETGVTQSPTHLIKTRGQQVTLRCSSQSGHNTVSWYQQALGQGPQFIFQYYREEENGRGNFPPRFSGLQFPNYSSELNVNALELDDSALYLCASSWDRHPVYGYTFGSGTRLTVV.

The rearrangement uses TRBV5-4 and TRBJ2-7; maybe TRBD1 (5 bases). The CDR3 is 12 amino acids. Germline-derived CDR1 and CDR2 are SGHNT and YYREEE (reference sequence). V gave up 4 bases and J gave up 7 bases, with 12 bases separating them. CDR3 region: CASSLRDGEQYF. DNA for the CDR3: TGTGCCAGCAGCCTCAGGGATGGAGAGCAGTACTTC.

The chain recombines TRBV5-1 with TRBJ1-6; D unresolved. Trimming stripped 3 bases from V and 4 bases from J, with 8 bases between. Germline V gene data show CDR1 as SGHRS and CDR2 as YFSETQ. The CDR3 consists of 14 residues. As DNA, the CDR3 is TGCGCCAGCAGCTCGACATTTTATAATTCACCCCTCCACTTT. It yields the protein CASSSTFYNSPLHF.

The chain carries TRBV18 and TRBJ1-2, with 7 bases aligning to TRBD1. This CDR3 has 14 amino acids. V was clipped by 3 bases and J by 4 bases; unmatched bases: 5. CDR1 and CDR2 from the germline V gene are KGHSH and LQKENI. In DNA form, the CDR3 reads TGTGCCAGCTCACCGGGGCGGGACAGCTATGGCTACACCTTC. It is translated as CASSPGRDSYGYTF.

This clone was detected only a few times. V usage is TRBV30 and J usage is TRBJ1-6, with a weak D call TRBD1 (6 bases). Germline V gene data show CDR1 as GTSNPN and CDR2 as SVGIG (reference sequence). Between the trimmed V and J ends, which lost 3 bases and 9 bases, there was a span of 6 bases. The CDR3 has 11 residues. The CDR3 DNA reads as TGTGCCTGGAGACAGGGTTCACCCCTCCACTTT. Amino acids: CAWRQGSPLHF.

The chain combines TRBV30 with TRBJ2-7; 9 bases are a match to TRBD1. The CDR3 runs 15 residues. Germline V gene lookup returns CDR1 GTSNPN and CDR2 SVGIG (reference sequence). J was trimmed by 3 bases and V by 7 bases; bases with no gene match: 13. CDR3: CASSKGPGQGYEQYF. The CDR3 DNA reads as TGTGCCTCCTCAAAGGGCCCGGGACAGGGCTACGAGCAGTACTTC.

This chain connects TRBV28 to TRBJ1-2; D might be TRBD1 (5 bases). The CDR3 contains 12 residues. Trimming took off 8 bases at V and 4 bases at J, with 11 bases between the two ends. Germline-derived CDR1 and CDR2 are MDHEN and SYDVKM. The CDR3 reads CASRDSVYGYTF. CDR3 DNA sequence: TGTGCCAGCCGTGACAGCGTCTATGGCTACACCTTC.

The rearrangement joins TRBV25-1 to TRBJ2-3; D is ambiguous. Trimming took off 2 bases at V and 3 bases at J, with 3 bases between the two ends. CDR1 MGHDK and CDR2 SYGVNS come from the germline V gene. The CDR3 runs to 12 residues. The CDR3: CASSELTDTQYF. CDR3 coding DNA: TGTGCCAGCAGTGAACTGACAGATACGCAGTATTTT.

The chain couples TRBV30 to TRBJ1-4; no clear D. The CDR3 sequence is 13 residues long. Trimming shortened V by 5 bases and J by 3 bases, and 10 bases separated the two germline ends. CDR1 and CDR2 from the germline V gene are GTSNPN and SVGIG (reference sequence). CDR3 coding DNA: TGTGCCTGGTCGCAAGGAGCTAATGAAAAACTGTTTTTT. Residues: CAWSQGANEKLFF.

V and J are TRBV30 and TRBJ2-1; 9 bases are a match to TRBD2. Germline trimming cut 3 bases from V and 1 base from J; bases unmatched to any gene: 10. CDR3 size: 17 residues. Germline CDR1 is GTSNPN and CDR2 is SVGIG (reference sequence). The CDR3 DNA follows: TGTGCCTGGAGGTCCCTAGCGGGACTTCGTTCCTACAATGAGCAGTTCTTC. This translates into CAWRSLAGLRSYNEQFF.

This chain joins TRBV11-2 and TRBJ2-7; D perhaps matches TRBD1 (6 bases). The germline gives CDR1 SGHAT, CDR2 FQNNGV. Trimming removed 4 bases from V and 3 bases from J, with 13 bases in between. The CDR3 sequence is 14 residues long. This chain's CDR3 is CASSSPQGLYEQYF. CDR3 sequence (DNA): TGTGCCAGCAGCTCACCACAGGGCCTCTACGAGCAGTACTTC.

V is TRBV15 and J is TRBJ1-1, with a tentative D call TRBD1 (5 bases). The germline V gene has CDR1 LNHNV and CDR2 YYDKDF (reference sequence). The V gene lost 5 bases and the J gene lost 3 bases, with 13 bases spanning the gap. There are 14 residues in the CDR3. The CDR3 sequence is CATSAGPGDTEAFF. CDR3 DNA: TGTGCCACCAGCGCGGGACCGGGGGACACTGAAGCTTTCTTT. Filled out from reference TRBV15 and TRBJ1-1, the complete variable domain reads DAMVIQNPRYQVTQFGKPVTLSCSQTLNHNVMYWYQQKSSQAPKLLFHYYDKDFNNEADTPDNFQSRRPNTSFCFLDIRSPGLGDTAMYLCATSAGPGDTEAFFGQGTRLTVV.

V is TRBV6-5 and J is TRBJ2-5; D unresolved. CDR3 length: 12 amino acids. Trimming removed 8 bases from V and 4 bases from J, with 11 bases in between. Germline CDR1 is MNHEY and CDR2 is SVGAGI. In nucleotides, the CDR3 is TGTGCCAGCCGTAGAGTTGGAGAGACCCAGTACTTC. Its translation is CASRRVGETQYF.